The TCR beta chain under discussion was sequenced for a study of T cells expressing NK-cell markers (dated by TCRdb to 2019 to 2021). Background for the entire study: TCR beta-chain repertoires were profiled in sorted CD3+CD56+NKG2C+, CD3+CD56+NKG2C- and CD3+CD56-NKG2C+ T-cell subsets from fewer than 10 donors. The libraries were sequenced on Illumina HiSeq 2000/2500, MiSeq or NextSeq, producing 2 x 150 bp reads. The study sequenced eight donors, all healthy volunteers chosen at random: three men and five women. Seven of the eight sequenced donors were HCMV-seropositive and one was HCMV-seronegative. Overall results and qualifications from the work: For 6 or 7 donors, the dominant CD3+CD56+NKG2C+ clonotypes were among the top 10 CD8+ clonotypes and accounted for roughly 1.0-7.5% of CD8+ T cells. Those dominant clonotypes were again the most abundant among CD3+CD56-NKG2C+ cells in four donors, at about 28.3-65%. It remained unclear whether the expanded NKG2C-expressing T cell clones were specific for HCMV antigens.

The sequencing machine was an Illumina HiSeq 2000. TCR beta cDNA libraries were prepared using 5'RACE template switching, which introduced a universal primer site and unique molecular identifiers. cDNA synthesis was primed from the TCR beta constant segment and was followed by two successive PCR amplification steps. The paper's processing steps were these. MIGEC was used to demultiplex reads and group the reads by UMI, and MiTCR was used to assemble and quantify clonotypes. To remove erroneous sequences, TCR cDNA sequences were retained only when supported by two or more reads. The tcR package was used for downstream repertoire analysis, and clonotypes were matched between fractions using CDR3 nucleotide sequence together with V segment. VDJmatch was used to annotate antigen specificity against VDJdb, with one amino acid substitution in CDR3 permitted. Based on TCRdb reprocessing of the reads, there is one entry per CDR3 protein sequence, and DNA is missing. These V and J calls rely on TCRdb rather than the paper's analysis. The sample's own table lists 500,000 to 600,000 distinct CDR3 sequences. Less than 4.5% of the sample lies in the top ten.

As to this clonotype: The antigen this receptor binds is unknown.

HCMV serostatus was determined by detecting HCMV-specific IgG in serum with a commercial ELISA kit. Ficoll density gradient centrifugation was used to isolate peripheral blood mononuclear cells from blood. From the germline V gene, CDR1 is MGHRA and CDR2 is YSYEKL. The CDR3 runs 14 residues from the cysteine to the phenylalanine. This entry has no DNA. In this chain, TRBV4-1 is recombined with TRBJ2-3; TCRdb proposes TRBD2, but this gene call is untestable without DNA. The sequence was collected from a man between 18 and 35 years old in good health. Donor details come from another sample of the same person, matched by shared clones. The sequencing sample was made of blood T cells: a sorted CD56 or NKG2C T cell subset, CD4+ or CD8+ T cells, or bulk PBMC T cells (not recorded which). The CDR3 corresponds to CASSPQRDTDTQYF.